This T cell receptor beta chain was retrieved from a study of identifying expanded T cells in peripheral blood. Healthy donors had no documented immune events, such as infections, while sampled. This CDR3 contains 13 residues. From germline, CDR1 is SGDLS and CDR2 YYNGEE. The V gene lost 4 bases and the J gene lost 0 bases, with 7 bases spanning the gap. Study results and limitations: About 1.2 clones differed between technical replicates, versus around 15 and 19 over time. Across healthy donors, higher total template counts meant significantly greater roughly 2-week count variance.

In this sample, this clone turned up a few times. Antigen specificity is unknown. Profiling relied on immunoSEQ multiplex PCR, and the TCRdb table lists in-frame clones only, not all of them. Of 100,000 to 150,000 clones listed, more than 75% are singletons. This TCR derives from a person aged 18 to 75 in good health. This sequence joins TRBV9 and TRBJ1-1; D is perhaps TRBD1 (5 bases). The sequenced material came from blood. The chain's CDR3 is CASSSTVNTEAFF. As DNA, the CDR3 is TGTGCCAGCAGCTCGACAGTGAACACTGAAGCTTTCTTT.